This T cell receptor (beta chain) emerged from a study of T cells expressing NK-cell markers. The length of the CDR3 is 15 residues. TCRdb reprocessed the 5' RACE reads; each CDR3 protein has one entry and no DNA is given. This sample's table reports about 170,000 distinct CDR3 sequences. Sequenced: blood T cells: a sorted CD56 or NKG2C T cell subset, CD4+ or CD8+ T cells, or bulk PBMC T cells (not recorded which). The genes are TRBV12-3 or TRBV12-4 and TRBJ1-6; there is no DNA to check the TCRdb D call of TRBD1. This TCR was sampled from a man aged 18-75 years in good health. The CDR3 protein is CASSNYREHNSPLHF.